These 12 T cell receptor beta chains share one sample of origin, sequenced in a study of regulatory T cells in long-lasting Graves disease. Time point defined: newly diagnosed GD, antithyroid drugs for less than 3 months. From RNA extracted from PBMCs, the TCR library was made. The authors built TCR beta libraries using iRepertoire HTBI primers and Arm-PCR of CDR3 regions. TCRdb re-called the multiplex PCR reads with MiXCR, one entry per CDR3 protein. The sample lists 250,000 or so distinct CDR3 sequences, around 21% occurring once. This sample comprised peripheral blood mononuclear cells (PBMCs), obtained at new diagnosis, from a patient treated with antithyroid drugs. Receptor source: a female donor with Graves disease.

Many counts were recorded for this clonotype. The rearrangement links TRBV20-1 to TRBJ2-5; 9 bases line up with TRBD2. The V gene's germline CDR1 is DFQATT and CDR2 SNEGSKA (reference sequence). This CDR3 is built from 14 residues. J gave up 1 base and V 5 bases, and 5 bases lay outside the gene matches. The CDR3 protein is CSALVAGVQETQYF. DNA for the CDR3: TGCAGTGCTCTTGTAGCGGGGGTCCAAGAGACCCAGTACTTC.

The V gene is TRBV14, the J gene TRBJ2-1; 11 nucleotides match TRBD2. CDR1 and CDR2 (germline): SGHDN, FVKESK. The CDR3 is made up of 18 amino acids. V lost 5 bases and J lost 0; bases outside the gene matches: 9. The CDR3 protein is CASSEVAGGLSSYNEQFF. The DNA of the CDR3 is TGTGCCAGCAGCGAAGTAGCGGGAGGGTTAAGCTCCTACAATGAGCAGTTCTTC.

In its sample, this clonotype was seen many times. V is TRBV10-3 and J is TRBJ2-5; TRBD2 aligns across 7 bases. CDR3 length: 13 residues. V lost 8 bases to trimming and J lost 4 bases; unmatched junction nucleotides: 7. CDR1 is ENHRY, CDR2 SYGVKD, per germline. The CDR3 reads CAIAGGGAETQYF. The DNA of the CDR3 is TGTGCCATCGCCGGGGGAGGGGCAGAGACCCAGTACTTC.

This clonotype has ten or more counts. This chain joins TRBV9 and TRBJ1-6; 7 bases are a match to TRBD1. CDR1 is SGDLS, CDR2 YYNGEE, per germline. Trimming at V came to 4 bases and at J to 9 bases, leaving 10 bases not matched to a gene. The CDR3 has 15 residues. The CDR3 spells CASSPKTGKGSPLHF. The CDR3 region has the DNA TGTGCCAGCAGCCCTAAGACAGGGAAGGGTTCACCCCTCCACTTT.

The chain recombines TRBV7-2 with TRBJ1-1; 7 positions match TRBD1. Germline lookup yields CDR1 SGHTA and CDR2 FQGNSA. The trim removed 0 bases at V and 6 bases at J, leaving 7 bases unmatched. This CDR3 has 15 residues. The CDR3 is CASSLATGALAEAFF. CDR3 DNA: TGTGCCAGCAGCTTAGCCACAGGGGCCCTGGCTGAAGCTTTCTTT.

The chain is built from TRBV6-5 and TRBJ2-5; D possibly corresponds to TRBD1 (6 bases). Germline values: CDR1 MNHEY, CDR2 SVGAGI. CDR3 length: 13 residues. V gave up 4 bases and J gave up 4 bases, with 10 bases separating them. In DNA form, the CDR3 reads TGTGCCAGCAGTTGCGGCAGGGGAGAGACCCAGTACTTC. Its translation: CASSCGRGETQYF.

This clonotype was recorded at least ten times. The chain couples TRBV7-2 to TRBJ2-7; TRBD2 matches 8 bases. This CDR3 is built from 15 residues. J gave up 5 bases and V 1 base, and 7 bases lay outside the gene matches. CDR1 is SGHTA and CDR2 is FQGNSA in the germline V gene. CDR3 loop: CASSLVAGPPNEQYF. The DNA of the CDR3 is TGTGCCAGCAGCTTAGTAGCGGGACCCCCTAACGAGCAGTACTTC.

This clonotype was counted at least ten times. The chain recombines TRBV28 with TRBJ1-1, with D maybe TRBD1 (5 bases). Germline lookup yields CDR1 MDHEN and CDR2 SYDVKM. V lost 2 bases and J 1 base, leaving 8 bases between the germline ends. The CDR3 has 14 residues. The CDR3 DNA is TGTGCCAGCAGTTTAGGCGGACAGAACACTGAAGCTTTCTTT. It codes for CASSLGGQNTEAFF.

To note about this clonotype: A far larger clone is off by one base, so a read error is likely. This sequence joins TRBV7-2 and TRBJ2-1; TRBD2 might be the D (7 bases). The J call is in doubt because the DNA end fits TRBJ2-5 better. The CDR3 contains 15 residues. Germline-derived CDR1 and CDR2 are SGHTA and FQGNSA. CDR3 DNA: TGTGCCAGCAGCATGGGGGGCGGGAGAGTAGAGACCCAGTACTTC. Protein: CASSMGGGRVETQYF.

Only a few counts were recorded for this clonotype. The chain recombines TRBV19 with TRBJ1-2; no clear D. CDR1 LNHDA and CDR2 SQIVND come from the germline V gene (reference sequence). The germline V and J ends were trimmed by 2 bases and 0 bases, with 7 bases remaining between them. The CDR3 length is 14 residues. CDR3 region: CASSIKLSNYGYTF. CDR3 in DNA: TGTGCCAGTAGTATAAAGCTTTCTAACTATGGCTACACCTTC.

With respect to this clonotype: A read error is likely here: a far larger clone is one base away. Because it lacks the conserved phenylalanine or tryptophan at the end, this CDR3 is likely a read error. The chain links TRBV7-2 to TRBJ2-1; TRBD1 matches at 7 bases. V was pared by 2 bases and J by 13 bases, with 11 bases of the junction left unmatched. Germline CDR1 reads SGHTA; CDR2 reads FQGNSA. The CDR3 totals 14 residues. The CDR3, as DNA: TGTGCCAGCAGCTTAAATCCACAGGGGACAGTTCAGTTCTCC. It is translated as CASSLNPQGTVQFS.

Many counts were recorded for this clonotype. The chain joins TRBV20-1 to TRBJ2-1; 10 bases align to TRBD2. The CDR3 sequence is 16 residues long. J gave up 5 bases and V 3 bases, and 10 bases lay outside the gene matches. Germline assignment: CDR1 DFQATT and CDR2 SNEGSKA (reference sequence). The CDR3 reads CSARASGTSEHNEQFF. The CDR3 bases are TGCAGTGCTAGGGCCTCCGGGACTAGCGAACACAATGAGCAGTTCTTC.